This T cell receptor beta chain was sequenced in a study of cytomegalovirus exposure and HLA in healthy donors. This clone was picked up a small number of times. Assay: immunoSEQ multiplex PCR; the TCRdb copy retains only in-frame clones and omits some. The repertoire consists of around 220,000 clones, with 80% to 90% occurring once and the leading ten covering about 2.9%. Germline CDR1 SNHLY, CDR2 FYNNEI. The CDR3 extends over 13 amino acids. V shed 5 bases, J shed 1 base, and the junction held 1 base outside the gene matches. Sequencing input: PBMCs. The chain couples TRBV2 to TRBJ1-1; 7 bases agree with TRBD1. This receptor was identified in a woman aged 18-30 years in good health and CMV-seronegative. The CDR3 is CASSQGENTEAFF. CDR3 DNA sequence: TGTGCCAGCAGTCAGGGGGAGAACACTGAAGCTTTCTTT.